The 22 T cell receptor beta chains listed next were all sequenced from one sample in a study of T cells after yellow fever vaccination. Each CDR3 protein gets one entry after TCRdb re-called the 5' RACE reads with MiXCR. The table lists approximately 110,000 distinct CDR3 sequences, under 8% of them singletons. The sequences come from CD4+ T cells sorted from PBMCs, collected about 10 days after the first yellow fever vaccination. These TCRs come from a man aged 18 to 29 who received the YFV17D yellow fever vaccine.

This clonotype was recorded many times. The chain uses TRBV20-1 and TRBJ2-3, with TRBD2 matching over 9 bases. In germline, CDR1 is DFQATT, CDR2 SNEGSKA (reference sequence). The CDR3 runs to 10 residues. V lost 6 bases to trimming and J lost 11 bases; unmatched junction nucleotides: 3. CDR3 nucleotides: TGCAGTGCCGTTAGCGGGGGGCAGTATTTT. Translation: CSAVSGGQYF.

This clonotype came up many times. This chain connects TRBV12-3 or TRBV12-4 to TRBJ1-1; 7 positions match TRBD1. V trimming: 4 bases; J trimming: 7 bases; junction bases outside the gene matches: 9. The CDR3 covers 14 residues. The CDR3 reads CASSWRGPGIEAFF. DNA for the CDR3: TGTGCCAGCAGTTGGAGGGGGCCAGGGATTGAAGCTTTCTTT.

In its sample, this clonotype was seen many times. CDR3: CASSRDGNQPQHF. In DNA form, the CDR3 reads TGTGCCAGCAGTCGGGACGGCAATCAGCCCCAGCATTTT. V usage is TRBV12-3 or TRBV12-4 and J usage is TRBJ1-5; maybe TRBD1 (5 bases). This CDR3 has 13 residues. Trimming took off 5 bases at V and 2 bases at J, with 7 bases between the two ends.

In its sample, this clonotype was seen many times. The chain has TRBV20-1 and TRBJ2-3; TRBD2 matches at 7 bases. Per the germline V gene, CDR1 is DFQATT and CDR2 is SNEGSKA (reference sequence). This CDR3 is built from 16 residues. Trimming removed 1 base from V and 2 bases from J; junction bases left unmatched: 9. The CDR3 loop reads CSARARLAVFTDTQYF. For the CDR3, the DNA is TGCAGTGCTAGAGCTCGGCTAGCGGTATTCACAGATACGCAGTATTTT.

Ten or more counts support this clonotype. The chain joins TRBV12-3 or TRBV12-4 to TRBJ1-2, with a tentative D call TRBD1 (5 bases). V lost 3 bases to trimming and J lost 7 bases, with 6 bases between them. This CDR3 region has 11 residues. The DNA for the CDR3 is TGTGCCAGCAGTTTGGGGGGTGGCTACACCTTC. Its protein product is CASSLGGGYTF.

This clonotype was recorded at least ten times. J is TRBJ1-4 and V is TRBV4-1, with D uncertain. Germline V gene data show CDR1 as MGHRA and CDR2 as YSYEKL. The germline V and J ends were trimmed by 0 bases and 10 bases, with 18 bases remaining between them. The CDR3 extends over 16 amino acids. CDR3 residues: CASSQDYLPGAAKLFF. The CDR3 DNA sequence: TGCGCCAGCAGCCAAGATTACCTTCCCGGCGCCGCAAAACTGTTTTTT.

This clonotype occurred many times. This chain connects TRBV5-1 to TRBJ1-4; 8 nucleotides match TRBD1. Unmatched junction bases numbered 14, after V lost 2 bases and J lost 8 bases. CDR3 length: 17 residues. CDR1 is SGHRS and CDR2 is YFSETQ in the germline V gene. DNA for the CDR3: TGCGCCAGCAGCTTCGGGACAGGACGAGGGTTAAACGAAAAACTGTTTTTT. Its translation is CASSFGTGRGLNEKLFF.

This clonotype has at least ten counts. The chain joins TRBV20-1 to TRBJ2-3; D unclear. Trimming stripped 1 base from V and 1 base from J, with 0 bases between. This CDR3 is built from 11 residues. Looked up from germline, CDR1 is DFQATT and CDR2 is SNEGSKA (reference sequence). CDR3 residues: CSARGTDTQYF. The DNA of the CDR3 is TGCAGTGCTAGAGGCACAGATACGCAGTATTTT.

This clonotype has ten or more counts. V usage is TRBV7-9 and J usage is TRBJ1-5, with TRBD1 matching 8 bases. The CDR3 extends over 15 amino acids. Germline CDR1 is SEHNR and CDR2 is FQNEAQ (reference sequence). Trimming took 4 bases from V and 4 from J; bases not matched to a gene: 6. The CDR3: CASSSTGGWNQPQHF. For the CDR3, the DNA is TGTGCCAGCAGCTCTACAGGGGGATGGAATCAGCCCCAGCATTTT.

The table lists this clonotype with many counts. The chain combines TRBV18 with TRBJ1-1; D uncertain. The CDR3 sequence is 15 residues long. V was shortened by 0 bases and J by 3 bases, with 11 bases between the two germline ends. Per the germline V gene, CDR1 is KGHSH and CDR2 is LQKENI. CDR3 sequence: CASSPPGWVDTEAFF. Here the CDR3 DNA reads TGTGCCAGCTCACCACCAGGATGGGTGGACACTGAAGCTTTCTTT. The whole variable domain, remainder taken from reference TRBV18 and TRBJ1-1, is NAGVMQNPRHLVRRRGQEARLRCSPMKGHSHVYWYRQLPEEGLKFMVYLQKENIIDESGMPKERFSAEFPKEGPSILRIQQVVRGDSAAYFCASSPPGWVDTEAFFGQGTRLTVV.

This clonotype was counted at least ten times. The chain has TRBV3-1 and TRBJ1-5; no definite D call. Between the trimmed V and J ends, which lost 0 bases and 6 bases, there was a span of 6 bases. This CDR3 spans 13 amino acids. The germline CDR1 and CDR2 sequences are LGHDT and YNNKEL (reference sequence). The CDR3 nucleotides are TGTGCCAGCAGCCAAGAAATTGTTCAGCCCCAGCATTTT. As protein: CASSQEIVQPQHF.

There are a few counts of this clonotype. This sequence joins TRBV12-3 or TRBV12-4 and TRBJ2-2, with D perhaps TRBD2 (5 bases). The CDR3 is 16 residues long. V was trimmed by 3 bases and J by 2 bases, leaving 13 bases between them. CDR3 region: CASSFRSSLNTGELFF. The CDR3 bases are TGTGCCAGCAGTTTTAGATCTAGCCTAAACACCGGGGAGCTGTTTTTT.

This clonotype was seen repeatedly, ten times or more. The V gene is TRBV2, the J gene TRBJ1-5; a weak D match, TRBD1 (6 bases). The germline V and J ends were trimmed by 6 bases and 6 bases, with 9 bases remaining between them. The CDR3 loop spans 12 amino acids. CDR1 is SNHLY and CDR2 is FYNNEI in the germline V gene. The DNA of the CDR3 is TGTGCCAGCAGGGAGGGGGGTCAGCCCCAGCATTTT. Amino acid sequence: CASREGGQPQHF. The full variable domain, rest sourced from reference TRBV2 and TRBJ1-5, is EPEVTQTPSHQVTQMGQEVILRCVPISNHLYFYWYRQILGQKVEFLVSFYNNEISEKSEIFDDQFSVERPDGSNFTLKIRSTKLEDSAMYFCASREGGQPQHFGDGTRLSIL.

This clonotype was found many times. The chain uses TRBV11-2 and TRBJ2-3; D call uncertain. The CDR3 has 14 amino acids. Trimming shortened V by 5 bases and J by 1 base, and 10 bases separated the two germline ends. The germline V gene encodes CDR1 SGHAT and CDR2 FQNNGV. The CDR3 is CASSKDHRTDTQYF. CDR3 DNA sequence: TGTGCCAGCAGCAAGGACCACCGCACAGATACGCAGTATTTT.

This clonotype was detected ten times or more. The chain links TRBV7-9 to TRBJ1-2, with 10 bases matching TRBD1. In germline, CDR1 is SEHNR, CDR2 FQNEAQ (reference sequence). This CDR3 has 15 residues. Trimming cost V 1 base and J 7 bases; bases outside gene matches: 6. The CDR3 protein is CASSLGGTGEGGYTF. CDR3 nucleotide sequence: TGTGCCAGCAGCTTAGGAGGGACAGGGGAAGGTGGCTACACCTTC.

This clonotype was detected many times. The gene calls are TRBV28 and TRBJ1-1, with 9 bases fitting TRBD1. Trimming took 5 bases from V and 6 from J; bases not matched to a gene: 16. CDR3 length: 17 residues. Per the germline V gene, CDR1 is MDHEN and CDR2 is SYDVKM. CDR3 amino acids: CASSPGAGQGKSPEAFF. Here the CDR3 DNA reads TGTGCCAGCAGTCCAGGGGCGGGACAGGGAAAAAGTCCTGAAGCTTTCTTT. The full variable domain, rest sourced from reference TRBV28 and TRBJ1-1, is DVKVTQSSRYLVKRTGEKVFLECVQDMDHENMFWYRQDPGLGLRLIYFSYDVKMKEKGDIPEGYSVSREKKERFSLILESASTNQTSMYLCASSPGAGQGKSPEAFFGQGTRLTVV.

The sample holds many counts of this clonotype. The chain has TRBV7-2 and TRBJ1-1; a possible D gene is TRBD1 (6 bases). The V and J ends lost 0 bases and 4 bases respectively, with 9 bases between them. Germline lookup yields CDR1 SGHTA and CDR2 FQGNSA. The CDR3 sequence is 14 residues long. The CDR3 DNA reads TGTGCCAGCAGCTTAGCGGGGGCGCTCACTGAAGCTTTCTTT. It yields the protein CASSLAGALTEAFF.

This clonotype was observed many times. This rearrangement joins TRBV7-2 to TRBJ2-5; possibly TRBD2 for D (6 bases). Germline lookup yields CDR1 SGHTA and CDR2 FQGNSA. This CDR3 has 15 amino acids. V was shortened by 6 bases and J by 5 bases, with 19 bases between the two germline ends. CDR3 loop: CASSPTSSLGETQYF. CDR3 in DNA: TGTGCCAGCAGTCCTACTAGCTCCCTAGGGGAGACCCAGTACTTC.

This clonotype was recorded many times. The chain links TRBV7-6 to TRBJ2-7; D not resolved. This CDR3 region has 16 residues. Trimming took off 6 bases at V and 2 bases at J, with 20 bases between the two ends. The germline V gene has CDR1 SGHVS and CDR2 FNYEAQ. The CDR3 spells CASSDLLRTVTYEQYF. The DNA for the CDR3 is TGTGCCAGCAGTGACCTTCTGCGGACCGTGACCTACGAGCAGTACTTC. Filled out from reference TRBV7-6 and TRBJ2-7, the complete variable domain reads GAGVSQSPRYKVTKRGQDVALRCDPISGHVSLYWYRQALGQGPEFLTYFNYEAQQDKSGLPNDRFSAERPEGSISTLTIQRTEQRDSAMYRCASSDLLRTVTYEQYFGPGTRLTVT.

This clonotype was seen at least ten times. The chain is built from TRBV7-6 and TRBJ1-4, with TRBD1 matching over 8 bases. The CDR3 is 15 amino acids. The trim removed 5 bases at V and 5 bases at J, leaving 7 bases unmatched. Germline-derived CDR1 and CDR2 are SGHVS and FNYEAQ. The CDR3 spells CASSPGQGRNEKLFF. CDR3 sequence (DNA): TGTGCCAGCAGCCCTGGACAGGGTCGGAATGAAAAACTGTTTTTT.

The table lists this clonotype with many counts. The V call is TRBV7-2, the J call TRBJ2-5, with D tentatively TRBD2 (7 bases). Germline CDR1 SGHTA, CDR2 FQGNSA. The V and J ends lost 1 base and 5 bases respectively, with 11 bases between them. There are 14 residues in the CDR3. As DNA, the CDR3 is TGTGCCAGCAGCTTAGAGGGCGGGGGCGAGACCCAGTACTTC. It yields the protein CASSLEGGGETQYF.

The chain recombines TRBV5-4 with TRBJ2-2; no firm D call. The germline CDR1 and CDR2 sequences are SGHNT and YYREEE (reference sequence). Between the trimmed V and J ends, which lost 4 bases and 4 bases, there was a span of 23 bases. CDR3 length: 18 amino acids. As DNA, the CDR3 is TGTGCCAGCAGCCCCTCGTTAGGGTCCCGAAGGAGCACCGGGGAGCTGTTTTTT. It encodes CASSPSLGSRRSTGELFF.